Listed below are T cell receptor beta chains from one sample, sequenced in a study of CD8+CD57+ T cells in acquired aplastic anemia. TCRdb fed the reads into MiXCR, producing one record per CDR3 protein. The sample lists about 170,000 distinct CDR3 sequences; 60% to 70% were seen once. Sample: sorted CD4+, CD8+, or CD8+CD57+ T cells (not recorded which) from PBMCs. These receptor sequences come from a human donor in good health. Each CDR3 is given with its conserved first and last residue. A D gene is named only where the DNA matches it firmly. Clone size is shown for a subset of rows, as once, few, many or a class of expanded clone.

d_call: NA
j_call: TRBJ2-1
clone_size: NA
v_call: TRBV27
cdr3_nt: TGTGCCAGCAGTTTATCAGGCCGTAATGAGCAGTTCTTC
cdr3_aa: CASSLSGRNEQFF

d_call: TRBD1
j_call: TRBJ1-2
clone_size: NA
v_call: TRBV20-1
cdr3_nt: TGCAGTGCGTGGGACAGGGTGTCAAACTATGGCTACACCTTC
cdr3_aa: CSAWDRVSNYGYTF

d_call: NA
j_call: TRBJ1-1
clone_size: few
v_call: TRBV7-9
cdr3_nt: TGTGCCAGCAGCTTAGTAGGCGGTGGCGCTTTCTTT
cdr3_aa: CASSLVGGGAFF

d_call: NA
j_call: TRBJ1-4
clone_size: once
v_call: TRBV7-9
cdr3_nt: TGTGCCAGCAGCCCAACCGGGACAATGGTTGAAAAACTGTTTTTT
cdr3_aa: CASSPTGTMVEKLFF

d_call: NA
j_call: TRBJ2-1
clone_size: NA
v_call: TRBV9
cdr3_nt: TGTGCCAGCGAACGCAGCGAGCAGTTCTTC
cdr3_aa: CASERSEQFF

d_call: NA
j_call: TRBJ2-7
clone_size: once
v_call: TRBV20-1
cdr3_nt: TGCAGTGCTAGAGATTCCTCCACAGCCGTCGGAGGCGAGCAGTACTTC
cdr3_aa: CSARDSSTAVGGEQYF

d_call: TRBD1
j_call: TRBJ2-7
clone_size: NA
v_call: TRBV5-5
cdr3_nt: TGTGCCAGCAGCTTTCCCGGGACAGACTACGAGCAGTACTTC
cdr3_aa: CASSFPGTDYEQYF

d_call: TRBD2
j_call: TRBJ2-7
clone_size: NA
v_call: TRBV2
cdr3_nt: TGTGCCAGCAGTGAAGCCGGGCAGCGGGGTTCCTACGAGCAGTACTTC
cdr3_aa: CASSEAGQRGSYEQYF

d_call: NA
j_call: TRBJ1-1
clone_size: NA
v_call: TRBV10-3
cdr3_nt: TGTGCCATCAGTACAGGGCTGAACACTGAAGCTTTCTTT
cdr3_aa: CAISTGLNTEAFF

d_call: NA
j_call: TRBJ2-2
clone_size: NA
v_call: TRBV2
cdr3_nt: TGTGCCAGCGGGTCCTTAACCGGGGAGCTGTTTTTT
cdr3_aa: CASGSLTGELFF

d_call: TRBD1
j_call: TRBJ1-5
clone_size: few
v_call: TRBV2
cdr3_nt: TGTGCCAGCAGGGGACAGGGGAATCAGCCCCAGCATTTT
cdr3_aa: CASRGQGNQPQHF

d_call: NA
j_call: TRBJ2-7
clone_size: many
v_call: TRBV19
cdr3_nt: TGTGCCAGTAGTAGTTGGAATTCCTACGAGCAGTACTTC
cdr3_aa: CASSSWNSYEQYF

d_call: NA
j_call: TRBJ1-4
clone_size: NA
v_call: TRBV10-3
cdr3_nt: TGTGCCACTGCTACAGCAACTAATGAAAAACTGTTTTTT
cdr3_aa: CATATATNEKLFF

d_call: NA
j_call: TRBJ1-1
clone_size: NA
v_call: TRBV20-1
cdr3_nt: TGCAGTGGCGGGAAGAACACTGAAGCTTTCTTT
cdr3_aa: CSGGKNTEAFF

d_call: NA
j_call: TRBJ1-5
clone_size: NA
v_call: TRBV10-3
cdr3_nt: TGTGCCAGCAGTTATAAGTCAGGGAATCAGCCCCAGCATTTT
cdr3_aa: CASSYKSGNQPQHF

d_call: NA
j_call: TRBJ2-2
clone_size: many
v_call: TRBV5-8
cdr3_nt: TGTGCCAGCAGAAATAACACCGGGGAGCTGTTTTTT
cdr3_aa: CASRNNTGELFF

d_call: NA
j_call: TRBJ2-3
clone_size: few
v_call: TRBV7-6
cdr3_nt: TGTGCCAGCAGCTTACCCCTCGTAGGGAGCACAGATACGCAGTATTTT
cdr3_aa: CASSLPLVGSTDTQYF

d_call: NA
j_call: TRBJ2-2
clone_size: NA
v_call: TRBV19
cdr3_nt: TGTGCCAGTAGTATTTTGGACACCGGGGAGCTGTTTTTT
cdr3_aa: CASSILDTGELFF

d_call: NA
j_call: TRBJ2-1
clone_size: NA
v_call: TRBV7-6
cdr3_nt: TGTGCCAGCAGCTTAAGGACGAATGATGAGCAGTTCTTC
cdr3_aa: CASSLRTNDEQFF

d_call: NA
j_call: TRBJ2-1
clone_size: few
v_call: TRBV2
cdr3_nt: TGTGCCAGCAGTGACCAGGGGACGGGGGAGCAGTTCTTC
cdr3_aa: CASSDQGTGEQFF

d_call: TRBD1
j_call: TRBJ1-1
clone_size: many
v_call: TRBV2
cdr3_nt: TGTGCCAGCAATGGACAGGAGAACACTGAAGCTTTCTTT
cdr3_aa: CASNGQENTEAFF

d_call: NA
j_call: TRBJ1-2
clone_size: NA
v_call: TRBV7-3
cdr3_nt: TGTGCCAGCTACGCTGCCCGAGCTAACTATGGCTACACCTTC
cdr3_aa: CASYAARANYGYTF

d_call: NA
j_call: TRBJ2-7
clone_size: once
v_call: TRBV24-1
cdr3_nt: TGTGCCACCAGTGCTGCCTTGCTGGGCGAGCAGTACTTC
cdr3_aa: CATSAALLGEQYF

d_call: NA
j_call: TRBJ2-6
clone_size: many
v_call: TRBV4-1
cdr3_nt: TGCGCCAGCAGCCAAGATCAAGCAGGGCTTGGGGCCAACGTCCTGACTTTC
cdr3_aa: CASSQDQAGLGANVLTF

d_call: NA
j_call: TRBJ1-6
clone_size: few
v_call: TRBV19
cdr3_nt: TGTGCCAGCCGTGCCGGAAATAATTCACCCCTCCACTTT
cdr3_aa: CASRAGNNSPLHF

d_call: NA
j_call: TRBJ1-2
clone_size: NA
v_call: TRBV7-2
cdr3_nt: TGTGCCAGCACCTCTGAGCGGCTGAGCTACACCTTC
cdr3_aa: CASTSERLSYTF

d_call: NA
j_call: TRBJ2-7
clone_size: NA
v_call: TRBV20-1
cdr3_nt: TGCAGTGCTAGATTGAGCTATAGCTACGAGCAGTACTTC
cdr3_aa: CSARLSYSYEQYF

d_call: NA
j_call: TRBJ1-2
clone_size: NA
v_call: TRBV20-1
cdr3_nt: TGCAGTGCTAGTCTGGCGGAAACTAGCTACACCTTC
cdr3_aa: CSASLAETSYTF

d_call: NA
j_call: TRBJ1-2
clone_size: NA
v_call: TRBV15
cdr3_nt: TGTGCCACCAGCAGAGAACAGGGAGCTCTTGGCTACACCTTC
cdr3_aa: CATSREQGALGYTF

d_call: NA
j_call: TRBJ2-2
clone_size: many
v_call: TRBV12-3/TRBV12-4
cdr3_nt: TGTGCCAGCAGCCGGCCCCGGGACACCGGGGAGCTGTTTTTT
cdr3_aa: CASSRPRDTGELFF

d_call: NA
j_call: TRBJ2-7
clone_size: NA
v_call: TRBV7-8
cdr3_nt: TGTGCCAGCAGCCCTTCGACAGGAGCCTACGAGCAGTACTTC
cdr3_aa: CASSPSTGAYEQYF

d_call: NA
j_call: TRBJ2-7
clone_size: NA
v_call: TRBV25-1
cdr3_nt: TGTGCCAGCAGTGATCACCAGGGCCTCTACGAGCAGTACTTC
cdr3_aa: CASSDHQGLYEQYF

d_call: NA
j_call: TRBJ1-6
clone_size: NA
v_call: TRBV20-1
cdr3_nt: TGCAGTGCTAGAGGAGGGGTAGTCGACTCACCCCTCCACTTT
cdr3_aa: CSARGGVVDSPLHF

d_call: NA
j_call: TRBJ2-7
clone_size: NA
v_call: TRBV7-2
cdr3_nt: TGTGCCAGCAGCCTTTCGGGATGGGGTCACGAGCAGTACTTC
cdr3_aa: CASSLSGWGHEQYF

d_call: NA
j_call: TRBJ1-1
clone_size: NA
v_call: TRBV29-1
cdr3_nt: TGCAGCGCGAACAGGGCGCTCACTGAAGCTTTCTTT
cdr3_aa: CSANRALTEAFF

d_call: TRBD1
j_call: TRBJ1-1
clone_size: few
v_call: TRBV19
cdr3_nt: TGTGCCAGTAGCGGACAGGCTAACACTGAAGCTTTCTTT
cdr3_aa: CASSGQANTEAFF

d_call: NA
j_call: TRBJ2-6
clone_size: NA
v_call: TRBV19
cdr3_nt: TGTGCCAGTAGTATGGGCGTGTCCGGGGCCAACGTCCTGACTTTC
cdr3_aa: CASSMGVSGANVLTF

d_call: TRBD1
j_call: TRBJ1-2
clone_size: many
v_call: TRBV24-1
cdr3_nt: TGTGCCACCATAGGGACAGGTGATGGCTACACCTTC
cdr3_aa: CATIGTGDGYTF

d_call: NA
j_call: TRBJ2-7
clone_size: few
v_call: TRBV5-1
cdr3_nt: TGCGCCAGCAGCTTGGGCTCGGCAGGGGCTGTGTACGAGCAGTACTTC
cdr3_aa: CASSLGSAGAVYEQYF

d_call: NA
j_call: TRBJ2-3
clone_size: few
v_call: TRBV7-6
cdr3_nt: TGTGCCAGCAGGCTCGCCCAGGGGGGTGCAGATACGCAGTATTTT
cdr3_aa: CASRLAQGGADTQYF

d_call: NA
j_call: TRBJ1-6
clone_size: many
v_call: TRBV6-1
cdr3_nt: TGTGCCAGCGCCGGGGCCGGGACGGAACCTAATTCACCCCTCCACTTT
cdr3_aa: CASAGAGTEPNSPLHF

d_call: NA
j_call: TRBJ2-5
clone_size: many
v_call: TRBV12-3/TRBV12-4
cdr3_nt: TGTGCCAGCAGTCGACCGGGACGCAAAGAGACCCAGTACTTC
cdr3_aa: CASSRPGRKETQYF

d_call: NA
j_call: TRBJ1-6
clone_size: NA
v_call: TRBV5-1
cdr3_nt: TGCGCCAGCAGCTTGGAGAGGCTTGATTCACCCCTCCACTTT
cdr3_aa: CASSLERLDSPLHF

d_call: TRBD2
j_call: TRBJ2-2
clone_size: NA
v_call: TRBV5-4
cdr3_nt: TGTGCCAGCAGCGCCGGACTAGTCACCGGGGAGCTGTTTTTT
cdr3_aa: CASSAGLVTGELFF